This T cell receptor beta chain was sequenced for a study of CD8+CD57+ T cells in acquired aplastic anemia. General study points: CD8+ Simpson's diversity in patients was not significantly different from that in controls. Patients and controls shared some 30 CD8+ CDR3 sequences, highly expressed in patients.

Patients picked for sequencing had shown CD8+CD57+ cell expansion detected by flow cytometry. Every patient presented with severe acquired aplastic anemia. Of note for this clonotype: Antigen: not known.

For CDR3 and TCR beta VDJ profiling, genomic DNA was the template used. TCRdb re-called the reads with MiXCR, one entry per CDR3 protein. The data show more than 70,000 distinct CDR3 sequences, roughly two thirds seen once. The V gene's germline CDR1 is SGHNT and CDR2 YYREEE (reference sequence). Trimming at V came to 4 bases and at J to 9 bases, leaving 4 bases not matched to a gene. The CDR3 has 14 residues. The rearrangement uses TRBV5-4 and TRBJ1-6; TRBD1 matches at 10 bases. The sequenced material came from sorted CD4+, CD8+, or CD8+CD57+ T cells (not recorded which) from PBMCs. The clonotype comes from a human donor with aplastic anemia. CDR3 bases: TGTGCCAGCAGCGGACAGGGGGTGGGTTCACCCCTCCACTTT. It specifies CASSGQGVGSPLHF. Full variable domain (outside the CDR3, taken from reference TRBV5-4 and TRBJ1-6): ETGVTQSPTHLIKTRGQQVTLRCSSQSGHNTVSWYQQALGQGPQFIFQYYREEENGRGNFPPRFSGLQFPNYSSELNVNALELDDSALYLCASSGQGVGSPLHFGNGTRLTVT.